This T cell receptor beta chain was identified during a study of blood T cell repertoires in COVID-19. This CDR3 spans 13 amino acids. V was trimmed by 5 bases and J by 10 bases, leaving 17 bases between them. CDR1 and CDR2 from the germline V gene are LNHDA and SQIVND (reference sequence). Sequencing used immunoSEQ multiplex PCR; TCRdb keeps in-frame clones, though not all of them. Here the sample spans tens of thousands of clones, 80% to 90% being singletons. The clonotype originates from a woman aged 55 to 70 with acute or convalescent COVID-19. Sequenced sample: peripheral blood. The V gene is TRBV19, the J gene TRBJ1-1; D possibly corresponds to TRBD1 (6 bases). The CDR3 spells CASSPTGQPGAFF. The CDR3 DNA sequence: TGTGCCAGTAGTCCCACTGGACAGCCCGGAGCTTTCTTT.